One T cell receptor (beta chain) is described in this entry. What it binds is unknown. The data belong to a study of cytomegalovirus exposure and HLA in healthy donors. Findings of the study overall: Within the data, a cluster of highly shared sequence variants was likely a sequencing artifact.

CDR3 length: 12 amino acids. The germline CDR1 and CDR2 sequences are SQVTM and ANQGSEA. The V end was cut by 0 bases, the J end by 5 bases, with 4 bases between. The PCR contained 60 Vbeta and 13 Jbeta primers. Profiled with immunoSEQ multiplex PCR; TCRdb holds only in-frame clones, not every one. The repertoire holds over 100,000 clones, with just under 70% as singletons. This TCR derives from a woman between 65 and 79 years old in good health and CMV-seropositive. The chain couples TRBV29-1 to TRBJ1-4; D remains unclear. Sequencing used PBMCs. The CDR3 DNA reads TGCAGCGTTGAAGATCTAAATGAAAAACTGTTTTTT. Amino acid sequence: CSVEDLNEKLFF.